A single sample gave rise to the 8 T cell receptor beta chains below, sequenced in a study of monozygotic twins with inflammatory bowel disease. Reprocessing the 5' RACE reads, TCRdb reports a single entry for every CDR3 protein and omits DNA. Here the sample table reports roughly 170,000 distinct CDR3 sequences. The sample consisted of blood. The receptors stem from a human donor with ulcerative colitis or Crohn's disease, or a healthy co-twin of an affected twin (not recorded which).

This chain uses TRBV7-6 with TRBJ2-5; TCRdb reports TRBD1, a call that lacks DNA to check it against. CDR3 length: 14 amino acids. Germline loops: CDR1 SGHVS, CDR2 FNYEAQ. The CDR3: CASSLLQVGETQYF.

This CDR3 reads CAREFGQGSPLHF. This rearrangement joins TRBV6-5 to TRBJ1-6; there is no DNA to check the TCRdb D call of TRBD1. Germline CDR1 reads MNHEY; CDR2 reads SVGAGI. This CDR3 comprises 13 residues.

The chain couples TRBV29-1 to TRBJ2-3; TCRdb picks TRBD1, but there is no DNA to check that call. Germline CDR1 and CDR2: SQVTM and ANQGSEA. The CDR3 has 13 amino acids. The CDR3 spells CSVPSGGTDTQYF.

The chain joins TRBV5-1 to TRBJ2-7; TCRdb proposes TRBD1, but this gene call is untestable without DNA. CDR1 is SGHRS, CDR2 YFSETQ, per germline. This CDR3 has 16 amino acids. This CDR3 is CASSSRAGASSYEQYF.

The chain is built from TRBV5-4 and TRBJ2-7; without DNA, the TCRdb call of TRBD1 cannot be checked. CDR3 length equals 16 residues. Germline V gives CDR1 SGHNT, CDR2 YYREEE (reference sequence). The CDR3 here is CASSLVGTMSSYEQYF.

The chain joins TRBV7-2 to TRBJ2-1. CDR1 is SGHTA, CDR2 FQGNSA, per germline. CDR3 length equals 15 residues. The CDR3 loop is CASTFGGRSYNEQFF.

The chain employs TRBV7-2 and TRBJ2-3. The CDR3 consists of 14 residues. Looked up from germline, CDR1 is SGHTA and CDR2 is FQGNSA. The CDR3 loop reads CASSLAGVTDTQYF.

This chain connects TRBV5-6 to TRBJ2-2; TCRdb's D call, TRBD1, is unchecked because there is no DNA. This CDR3 region has 16 residues. Germline CDR1 and CDR2: SGHDT and YYEEEE. The CDR3 protein is CASSLYDRGNTGELFF.